The 7 T cell receptor beta chains below were found in one sample sequenced in a study of blood T cell repertoires in COVID-19. Sequencing was performed with immunoSEQ multiplex PCR; in TCRdb, only in-frame clones are kept and a portion is missing. In the table there are fewer than 450,000 clones, roughly 87% of which are singletons. The sequenced sample consisted of PBMCs or T cells enriched from blood (not recorded which). All receptors derive from a woman in her twenties or thirties who had recovered from COVID-19.

V is TRBV19 and J is TRBJ2-5, with 8 bases fitting TRBD2. Looked up from germline, CDR1 is LNHDA and CDR2 is SQIVND (reference sequence). The CDR3 is 18 amino acids. V lost 5 bases to trimming and J lost 4 bases; unmatched junction nucleotides: 18. The CDR3 loop is CASSPVEAGTRWPETQYF. The CDR3 DNA is TGTGCCAGTAGTCCTGTAGAGGCCGGGACTAGGTGGCCAGAGACCCAGTACTTC.

V and J are TRBV4-2 and TRBJ2-7; D is possibly TRBD2 (6 bases). The CDR3 runs 15 residues. The ends were cut back, 0 bases at V and 3 bases at J, with 12 bases in the middle. Per germline, CDR1 LGHNA and CDR2 YNFKEQ. The CDR3 nucleotides are TGTGCCAGCAGCCAAGATCGGAGGGATATCTACGAGCAGTACTTC. This codes for CASSQDRRDIYEQYF.

This clone was recorded once. The chain is built from TRBV29-1 and TRBJ2-3; 8 nucleotides agree with TRBD1. This CDR3 is built from 13 residues. Trimming took 6 bases from V and 8 from J; bases not matched to a gene: 10. Per the germline V gene, CDR1 is SQVTM and CDR2 is ANQGSEA. The CDR3 region is CSVPGQALATQYF. DNA of the CDR3: TGCAGCGTCCCGGGACAGGCCTTGGCTACGCAGTATTTT.

The chain combines TRBV7-2 with TRBJ1-1; no firm D call. Germline loops: CDR1 SGHTA, CDR2 FQGNSA. There are 13 residues in the CDR3. The V end lost 5 bases, the J end lost 2 bases, and 9 bases lay between the germline ends. The CDR3 loop reads CASSPPGNTEAFF. The CDR3 coding sequence is TGTGCCAGCAGCCCCCCGGGTAACACTGAAGCTTTCTTT.

The chain links TRBV6-5 to TRBJ2-1; 7 bases map to TRBD1. Germline CDR1 reads MNHEY; CDR2 reads SVGAGI. The CDR3 spans 14 residues. The J segment lost 2 bases and the V segment lost 7 bases, leaving 5 bases of the junction unmatched. This CDR3 is CASTPTGPYNEQFF. The CDR3 bases are TGTGCCAGCACCCCGACAGGGCCCTACAATGAGCAGTTCTTC.

This clone was counted a few times. The CDR3 spells CASSESGGPQPQHF. The CDR3, as DNA: TGTGCCAGCAGTGAATCGGGGGGCCCTCAGCCCCAGCATTTT. This chain uses TRBV6-1 with TRBJ1-5; a possible D gene is TRBD1 (6 bases). Looked up from germline, CDR1 is MNHNS and CDR2 is SASEGT. The CDR3 contains 14 residues. Trimming took off 2 bases at V and 6 bases at J, with 11 bases between the two ends.

The chain joins TRBV5-4 to TRBJ2-1; 7 bases agree with TRBD2. CDR1 SGHNT and CDR2 YYREEE come from the germline V gene (reference sequence). V was pared by 0 bases and J by 2 bases, with 2 bases of the junction left unmatched. This CDR3 has 15 residues. CDR3 bases: TGTGCCAGCAGCTTGGTTGGGGGGGCCTACAATGAGCAGTTCTTC. The encoded protein is CASSLVGGAYNEQFF.